One and the same sample provided the 9 T cell receptor beta chains below, sequenced in a study of monozygotic twins with inflammatory bowel disease. Each CDR3 protein gets one entry in TCRdb, which reprocessed the 5' RACE reads and gives no DNA. The table lists 200,000 to 250,000 distinct CDR3 sequences, with less than 2% in the top ten. Sequenced input: blood. The receptors were sampled from a human donor with ulcerative colitis or Crohn's disease, or a healthy co-twin of an affected twin (not recorded which).

The rearrangement joins TRBV15 to TRBJ2-3; TCRdb reports TRBD1, a call that lacks DNA to check it against. This CDR3 spans 16 amino acids. Germline CDR1 LNHNV, CDR2 YYDKDF (reference sequence). The CDR3 loop is CATSRDGAGYTDTQYF. Based on the CDR3 plus reference TRBV15 and TRBJ2-3, the full variable domain is DAMVIQNPRYQVTQFGKPVTLSCSQTLNHNVMYWYQQKSSQAPKLLFHYYDKDFNNEADTPDNFQSRRPNTSFCFLDIRSPGLGDTAMYLCATSRDGAGYTDTQYFGPGTRLTVL.

V is TRBV7-2 and J is TRBJ2-1; TCRdb selects TRBD1, and the lack of DNA leaves this call unchecked. Germline CDR1 and CDR2: SGHTA and FQGNSA. This CDR3 comprises 16 residues. Here the CDR3 reads CASSLRGTRSYNEQFF.

V is TRBV6-6 and J is TRBJ2-7; as DNA is missing, the TRBD1 call by TCRdb cannot be tested. The CDR3 length is 12 residues. The germline gives CDR1 MNHNY, CDR2 SVGAGI (reference sequence). The CDR3 is CASSYGRDEQYF.

The chain has TRBV20-1 and TRBJ2-2; there is no DNA to check the TCRdb D call of TRBD1. Germline V CDR1 and CDR2: DFQATT, SNEGSKA (reference sequence). The CDR3 length is 21 residues. The CDR3 reads CSARDGSPGAYLDDRTGELFF.

The chain combines TRBV5-1 with TRBJ2-7; TCRdb reports TRBD1, a call that lacks DNA to check it against. The germline gives CDR1 SGHRS, CDR2 YFSETQ. This CDR3 contains 14 residues. The CDR3 reads CASSLQGQTYEQYF.

The chain employs TRBV5-4 and TRBJ1-2. The germline V gene encodes CDR1 SGHNT and CDR2 YYREEE (reference sequence). This CDR3 has 14 amino acids. The CDR3 spells CASSYAADSYGYTF.

The chain has TRBV19 and TRBJ2-1. Germline V gives CDR1 LNHDA, CDR2 SQIVND (reference sequence). This CDR3 spans 13 amino acids. CDR3 protein: CASSIDWSNGQFF.

The chain links TRBV20-1 to TRBJ2-1; TCRdb names TRBD2, which stays unverified in the absence of DNA. Germline V gives CDR1 DFQATT, CDR2 SNEGSKA (reference sequence). This CDR3 is built from 17 residues. The CDR3 here is CSASRLAGESSYNEQFF.

This chain uses TRBV5-5 with TRBJ2-7; no DNA is available, so the TRBD1 call from TCRdb remains unchecked. The CDR3 sequence is 14 residues long. Per the germline V gene, CDR1 is SGHKS and CDR2 is YYEKEE (reference sequence). CDR3 sequence reads: CASSLARQSYEQYF.